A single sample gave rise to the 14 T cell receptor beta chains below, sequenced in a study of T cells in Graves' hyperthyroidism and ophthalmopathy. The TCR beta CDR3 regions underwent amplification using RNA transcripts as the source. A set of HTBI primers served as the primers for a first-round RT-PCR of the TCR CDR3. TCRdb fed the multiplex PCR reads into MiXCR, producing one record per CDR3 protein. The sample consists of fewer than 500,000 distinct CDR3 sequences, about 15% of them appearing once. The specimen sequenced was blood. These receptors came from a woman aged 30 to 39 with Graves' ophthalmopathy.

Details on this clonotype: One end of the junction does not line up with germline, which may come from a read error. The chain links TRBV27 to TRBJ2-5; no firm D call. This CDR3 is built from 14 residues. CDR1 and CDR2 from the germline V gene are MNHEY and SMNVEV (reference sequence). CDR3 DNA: TGTGGCAGCAGCCCAAAAGGGTTGGTAGAGACCCAGTACTTC. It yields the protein CGSSPKGLVETQYF.

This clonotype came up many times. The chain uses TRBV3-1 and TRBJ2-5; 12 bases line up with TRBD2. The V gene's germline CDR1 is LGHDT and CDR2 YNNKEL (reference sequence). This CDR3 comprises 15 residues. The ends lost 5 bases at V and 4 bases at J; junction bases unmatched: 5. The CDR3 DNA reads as TGTGCCAGCAGCTCTCGGACTAGCGGGGTAGAGACCCAGTACTTC. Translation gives CASSSRTSGVETQYF.

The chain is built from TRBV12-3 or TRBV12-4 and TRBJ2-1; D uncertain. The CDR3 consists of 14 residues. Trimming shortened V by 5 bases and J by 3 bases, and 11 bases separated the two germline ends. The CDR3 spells CASSIPGHYNEQFF. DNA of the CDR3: TGTGCCAGCAGTATTCCCGGGCACTACAATGAGCAGTTCTTC.

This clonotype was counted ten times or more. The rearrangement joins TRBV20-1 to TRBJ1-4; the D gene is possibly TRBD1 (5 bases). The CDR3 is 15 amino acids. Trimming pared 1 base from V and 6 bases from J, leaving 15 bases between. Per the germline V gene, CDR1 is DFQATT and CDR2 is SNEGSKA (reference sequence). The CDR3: CSARGTPGVYEKLFF. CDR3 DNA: TGCAGTGCTAGAGGGACACCGGGTGTATATGAAAAACTGTTTTTT.

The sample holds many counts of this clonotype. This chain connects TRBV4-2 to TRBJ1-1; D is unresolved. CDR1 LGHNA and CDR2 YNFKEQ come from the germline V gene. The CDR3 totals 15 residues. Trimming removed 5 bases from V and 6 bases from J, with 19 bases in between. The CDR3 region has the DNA TGTGCCAGCAGCAGGCGTGGAGGGCACGGGGCTGAAGCTTTCTTT. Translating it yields CASSRRGGHGAEAFF.

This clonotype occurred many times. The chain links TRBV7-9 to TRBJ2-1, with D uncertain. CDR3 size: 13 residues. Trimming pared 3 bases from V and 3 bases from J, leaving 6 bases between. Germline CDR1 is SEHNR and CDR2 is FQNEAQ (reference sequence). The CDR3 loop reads CASSFRSYNEQFF. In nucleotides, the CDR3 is TGTGCCAGCAGCTTCAGGAGCTACAATGAGCAGTTCTTC.

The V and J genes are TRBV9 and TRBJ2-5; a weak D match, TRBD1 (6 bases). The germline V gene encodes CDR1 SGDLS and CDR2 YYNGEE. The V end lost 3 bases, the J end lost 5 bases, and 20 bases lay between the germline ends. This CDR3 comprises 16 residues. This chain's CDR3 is CASSALASTGDETQYF. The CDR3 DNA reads TGTGCCAGCAGCGCCCTCGCCTCGACAGGAGACGAGACCCAGTACTTC.

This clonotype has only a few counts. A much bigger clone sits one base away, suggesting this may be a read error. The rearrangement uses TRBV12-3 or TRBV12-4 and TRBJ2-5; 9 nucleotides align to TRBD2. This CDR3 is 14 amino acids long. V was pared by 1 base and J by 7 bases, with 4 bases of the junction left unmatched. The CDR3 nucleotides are TGTGCCAGCAGTTTAGGCTTTAGCGGGGGGACCCAGTACTTC. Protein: CASSLGFSGGTQYF.

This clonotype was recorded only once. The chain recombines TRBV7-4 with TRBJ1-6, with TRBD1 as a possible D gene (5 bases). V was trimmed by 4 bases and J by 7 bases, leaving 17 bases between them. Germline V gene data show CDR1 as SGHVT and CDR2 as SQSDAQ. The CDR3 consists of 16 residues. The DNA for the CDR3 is TGTGCCAGCAGCTCCCAAGGCCGGGGGAGGAATTCACCCCTCCACTTT. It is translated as CASSSQGRGRNSPLHF.

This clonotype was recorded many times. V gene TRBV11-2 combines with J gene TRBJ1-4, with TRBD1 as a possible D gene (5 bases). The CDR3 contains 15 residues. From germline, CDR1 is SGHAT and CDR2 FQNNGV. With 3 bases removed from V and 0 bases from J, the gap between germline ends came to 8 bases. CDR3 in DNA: TGTGCCAGCAGCTTCTTGACAGCAACTAATGAAAAACTGTTTTTT. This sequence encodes CASSFLTATNEKLFF. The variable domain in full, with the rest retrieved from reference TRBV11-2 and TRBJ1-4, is EAGVAQSPRYKIIEKRQSVAFWCNPISGHATLYWYQQILGQGPKLLIQFQNNGVVDDSQLPKDRFSAERLKGVDSTLKIQPAKLEDSAVYLCASSFLTATNEKLFFGSGTQLSVL.

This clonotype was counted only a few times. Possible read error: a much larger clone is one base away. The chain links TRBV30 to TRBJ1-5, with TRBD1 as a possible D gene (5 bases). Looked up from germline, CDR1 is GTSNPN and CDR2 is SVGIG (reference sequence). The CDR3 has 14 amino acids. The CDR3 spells CTCNPDSRNQPQHF. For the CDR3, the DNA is TGTACCTGCAATCCTGACAGTCGCAATCAGCCCCAGCATTTT.

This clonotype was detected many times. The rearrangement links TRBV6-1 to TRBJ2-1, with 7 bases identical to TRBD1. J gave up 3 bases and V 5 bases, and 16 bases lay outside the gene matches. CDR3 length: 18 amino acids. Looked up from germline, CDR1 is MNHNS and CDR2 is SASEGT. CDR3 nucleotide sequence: TGTGCCAGCAGTTTCCTAGCCCCGAGGGACAGATTCTACAATGAGCAGTTCTTC. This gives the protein CASSFLAPRDRFYNEQFF.

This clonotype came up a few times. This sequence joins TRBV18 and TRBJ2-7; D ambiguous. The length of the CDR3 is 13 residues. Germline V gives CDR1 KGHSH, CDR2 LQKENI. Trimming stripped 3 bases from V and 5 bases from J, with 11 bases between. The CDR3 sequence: CASSPAEVDEQYF. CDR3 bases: TGTGCCAGCTCACCTGCCGAAGTTGACGAGCAGTACTTC.

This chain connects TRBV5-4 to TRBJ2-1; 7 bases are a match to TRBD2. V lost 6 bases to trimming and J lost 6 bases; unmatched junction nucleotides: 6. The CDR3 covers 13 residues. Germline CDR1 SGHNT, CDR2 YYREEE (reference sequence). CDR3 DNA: TGTGCCAGCACACCAGCGGGGCCCAATGAGCAGTTCTTC. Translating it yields CASTPAGPNEQFF.